The 17 T cell receptor beta chains presented below share a single source sample, sequenced in a study of T cells in localized non-small cell lung cancer. TCRdb's copy holds only in-frame clones and misses some; the assay was immunoSEQ multiplex PCR. The sample contains some 2,500 clones, less than 30% of which appear only once. Here the sequenced sample was normal lung tissue next to the tumor, taken before any cancer treatment. These receptors were obtained from a man between 35 and 75 years old with stage II squamous cell lung carcinoma.

The J gene is TRBJ2-1, the V gene TRBV18; 12 bases align to TRBD1. J gave up 7 bases and V 2 bases, and 6 bases lay outside the gene matches. Germline-derived CDR1 and CDR2 are KGHSH and LQKENI. The CDR3 has 16 residues. The CDR3 reads CASSPTGTGGNNEQFF. The CDR3 DNA sequence: TGTGCCAGCTCACCAACCGGGACAGGGGGCAATAATGAGCAGTTCTTC.

This clone was recorded a few times. The chain carries TRBV10-3 and TRBJ2-2, with unresolved D. Germline values: CDR1 ENHRY, CDR2 SYGVKD. The V and J ends lost 1 base and 3 bases respectively, with 15 bases between them. The CDR3 spans 17 residues. The CDR3: CAISEYSSEGYTGELFF. The CDR3 region has the DNA TGTGCCATCAGTGAGTACTCGAGCGAAGGTTACACCGGGGAGCTGTTTTTT.

The chain recombines TRBV5-1 with TRBJ1-1; D gene ambiguous. This CDR3 comprises 14 residues. From germline, CDR1 is SGHRS and CDR2 YFSETQ. V was cut by 7 bases and J by 4 bases, with 17 bases left in between. This CDR3 reads CASSSGIGVTEAFF. CDR3 coding DNA: TGCGCCAGCTCGAGTGGTATTGGAGTCACTGAAGCTTTCTTT.

By sample share, this clone is large. The same CDR3 arises from other DNA sequences in this sample as well. CDR3 protein: CASSISLNEKLFF. The CDR3 coding sequence is TGTGCCAGTAGTATAAGTCTGAATGAAAAACTGTTTTTT. The chain couples TRBV19 to TRBJ1-4; D gene unclear. From germline, CDR1 is LNHDA and CDR2 SQIVND (reference sequence). The CDR3 extends over 13 amino acids. V was cut by 2 bases and J by 5 bases, with 6 bases left in between.

This clone qualifies as medium-sized. The rearrangement uses TRBV11-3 and TRBJ2-7, with D perhaps given as TRBD1 or TRBD2 (5 bases each). The CDR3 totals 15 residues. Germline V gene data show CDR1 as SGHNT and CDR2 as YENEEA. The V end was cut by 5 bases, the J end by 2 bases, with 16 bases between. The chain's CDR3 is CASSPSLGTAYEQYF. The CDR3 DNA reads as TGTGCCAGCAGCCCATCTTTGGGGACCGCCTACGAGCAGTACTTC. Full variable domain (rest looked up from reference TRBV11-3 and TRBJ2-7): EAGVVQSPRYKIIEKKQPVAFWCNPISGHNTLYWYLQNLGQGPELLIRYENEEAVDDSQLPKDRFSAERLKGVDSTLKIQPAELGDSAVYLCASSPSLGTAYEQYFGPGTRLTVT.

The CDR3 bases are TGTGCCACCAGCAGCGGGTACGATACAGGAGATACGCAGTATTTT. Residues: CATSSGYDTGDTQYF. The chain employs TRBV15 and TRBJ2-3; tentatively, D is TRBD1 (5 bases). V was trimmed by 3 bases and J by 5 bases, leaving 15 bases between them. In germline, CDR1 is LNHNV, CDR2 YYDKDF (reference sequence). The CDR3 is 15 residues long.

The J gene is TRBJ2-1, the V gene TRBV11-3; the D gene is possibly TRBD2 (6 bases). Trimming removed 5 bases from V and 0 bases from J, with 20 bases in between. The germline CDR1 and CDR2 sequences are SGHNT and YENEEA. The CDR3 length is 18 residues. CDR3 nucleotides: TGTGCCAGCAGCGTAAGGTATAGCGGAGAAGTCTCCTACAATGAGCAGTTCTTC. Translating it yields CASSVRYSGEVSYNEQFF.

Relative to its sample, this clone is medium-sized. The rearrangement uses TRBV11-3 and TRBJ1-5; D remains unclear. Trimming shortened V by 4 bases and J by 7 bases, and 17 bases separated the two germline ends. CDR1 and CDR2 (germline): SGHNT, YENEEA. There are 15 residues in the CDR3. CDR3 amino acids: CASSSHSGGSQPQHF. CDR3 bases: TGTGCCAGCAGCTCCCATTCAGGAGGGTCGCAGCCCCAGCATTTT.

This clone was picked up a small number of times. The chain has TRBV6-8 and TRBJ2-3, with 10 bases matching TRBD2. CDR3 length: 20 amino acids. The germline CDR1 and CDR2 sequences are MNHGY and SAAAGT. J was trimmed by 4 bases and V by 5 bases; bases with no gene match: 21. The CDR3 spells CASSRQPSGRGGGGPDTQYF. The CDR3 nucleotides are TGTGCCAGCAGTCGCCAACCTAGCGGGAGAGGTGGAGGGGGACCAGATACGCAGTATTTT.

The chain combines TRBV19 with TRBJ2-1; TRBD2 matches 8 bases. Germline values: CDR1 LNHDA, CDR2 SQIVND (reference sequence). V lost 5 bases to trimming and J lost 8 bases; unmatched junction nucleotides: 11. CDR3 size: 15 residues. The CDR3 sequence: CASSVGFGGADEQFF. CDR3 DNA: TGTGCCAGTAGTGTCGGCTTCGGGGGGGCGGATGAGCAGTTCTTC.

This clone is labeled as medium-sized. This chain uses TRBV6-8 with TRBJ1-5; TRBD1 aligns across 8 bases. The CDR3 is 16 amino acids. V shed 0 bases, J shed 5 bases, and the junction held 6 bases outside the gene matches. Germline CDR1 reads MNHGY; CDR2 reads SAAAGT. The CDR3 spells CASSYSGDRGYQPQHF. For the CDR3, the DNA is TGTGCCAGCAGTTACTCGGGCGACAGGGGCTATCAGCCCCAGCATTTT.

In this sample, this clone turned up a few times. This sequence joins TRBV5-1 and TRBJ1-5; 10 bases are a match to TRBD1. Per germline, CDR1 SGHRS and CDR2 YFSETQ. The V and J ends lost 4 bases and 6 bases, in that order; junction bases with no gene match: 4. The CDR3 covers 14 residues. The CDR3 DNA sequence: TGCGCCAGCAGCATCGGACAGGGGGGTCAGCCCCAGCATTTT. The encoded protein is CASSIGQGGQPQHF.

There are a few counts of this clone. The V call is TRBV14, the J call TRBJ2-1; D call uncertain. The CDR3 has 11 amino acids. CDR1 and CDR2 from the germline V gene are SGHDN and FVKESK. V was cut by 8 bases and J by 4 bases, with 6 bases left in between. CDR3 loop: CASSRYNEQFF. As DNA, the CDR3 is TGTGCCAGCTCGCGTTACAATGAGCAGTTCTTC.

The chain carries TRBV19 and TRBJ1-5; 7 bases are shared with TRBD1. V was pared by 7 bases and J by 0 bases, with 12 bases of the junction left unmatched. The length of the CDR3 is 17 residues. Germline loops: CDR1 LNHDA, CDR2 SQIVND (reference sequence). This chain's CDR3 is CASTPGGGRDSNQPQHF. The DNA for the CDR3 is TGTGCCAGTACCCCAGGGGGGGGGAGGGATAGCAATCAGCCCCAGCATTTT.

There are a few counts of this clone. In DNA form, the CDR3 reads TGTGCCAGCAGTTTAGTTGAGAATGAGCAGTTCTTC. Translated: CASSLVENEQFF. The genes are TRBV6-8 and TRBJ2-1; D remains ambiguous. CDR1 MNHGY and CDR2 SAAAGT come from the germline V gene. V dropped 4 bases and J dropped 7 bases, with 8 bases sitting between them. CDR3 length equals 12 residues.

Only one count was recorded for this clone. This chain connects TRBV19 to TRBJ1-3; possibly TRBD1 for D (6 bases). Trimming left V 4 bases short and J 0 bases short, with 13 bases between. The CDR3 contains 16 residues. The germline V gene encodes CDR1 LNHDA and CDR2 SQIVND (reference sequence). Here the CDR3 DNA reads TGTGCCAGTAGTACCAATCCGGACAGCTCTGGAAACACCATATATTTT. This codes for CASSTNPDSSGNTIYF.

This chain uses TRBV7-2 with TRBJ2-1; D possibly corresponds to TRBD2 (5 bases). V dropped 2 bases and J dropped 12 bases, with 14 bases sitting between them. The CDR3 is 13 amino acids. Germline CDR1 SGHTA, CDR2 FQGNSA. The CDR3 loop is CASSLSNRGMQFF. The CDR3 region has the DNA TGTGCCAGCAGCTTATCGAACCGGGGAATGCAGTTCTTC.